The rows below give T cell receptor beta chains drawn from one sample of a study of T cell changes during pregnancy in multiple sclerosis. Method: immunoSEQ multiplex PCR; TCRdb's copy keeps in-frame clones and lacks some. The data hold more than 70,000 clones, with about 91% observed a single time. This specimen consisted of peripheral blood, obtained before pregnancy. The receptor source for this set is a female donor with multiple sclerosis, enrolled in a pregnancy study. Each CDR3 is given with its conserved first and last residue. Fields, in order: D gene, J gene, clone size, V gene, CDR3 protein, CDR3 DNA. A D gene is named only where the DNA matches it firmly. The size of a clone is reported for some rows only, either as once, few or many, or as a class for expanded clones.

NA | TRBJ2-7 | NA | TRBV15 | CATSREGVREQYF | TGTGCCACCAGCAGAGAAGGGGTGCGGGAGCAGTACTTC
TRBD1 | TRBJ2-7 | once | TRBV7-9 | CASSSDRDSYEQYF | TGTGCCAGCAGCTCGGACAGGGACTCCTACGAGCAGTACTTC
NA | TRBJ1-2 | NA | TRBV7-9 | CASSSEIPRTGGYTF | TGTGCCAGCAGCTCCGAGATACCGCGGACTGGGGGCTACACCTTC
TRBD2 | TRBJ2-1 | NA | TRBV6-1 | CASSETGGSYNEQFF | TGTGCCAGCAGTGAAACGGGGGGCTCCTACAATGAGCAGTTCTTC
NA | TRBJ1-1 | NA | TRBV10-3 | CAIGQTRAFF | TGTGCCATCGGACAGACTCGGGCTTTCTTT
NA | TRBJ1-3 | NA | TRBV7-2 | CASSLGGRLNTIYF | TGTGCCAGCAGCTTAGGGGGGAGGTTAAACACCATATATTTT
TRBD1 | TRBJ1-4 | NA | TRBV7-2 | CASSSAGQDDYNEKLFF | TGTGCCAGCAGCTCCGCCGGACAGGACGATTATAATGAAAAACTGTTTTTT
NA | TRBJ1-1 | few | TRBV6-5 | CASSYSWSMNTEAFF | TGTGCCAGCAGTTACTCCTGGAGCATGAACACTGAAGCTTTCTTT
NA | TRBJ1-1 | NA | TRBV2 | CASSWEGSGTEAFF | TGTGCCAGCAGTTGGGAGGGTAGTGGCACTGAAGCTTTCTTT
TRBD1 | TRBJ2-5 | once | TRBV19 | CASSRPGQAGETQYF | TGTGCCAGTAGTAGGCCGGGACAGGCAGGAGAGACCCAGTACTTC
TRBD2 | TRBJ2-2 | once | TRBV5-5 | CASSFRGTSGSNTGELFF | TGTGCCAGCAGCTTCCGGGGGACTAGCGGTTCGAACACCGGGGAGCTGTTTTTT
NA | TRBJ1-6 | NA | TRBV7-2 | CASSSYSPLHF | TGTGCCAGCAGCTCCTATTCACCCCTCCACTTT
TRBD1 | TRBJ1-4 | NA | TRBV11-2 | CASSLTGGAKLFF | TGTGCCAGCAGCTTAACAGGGGGGGCAAAACTGTTTTTT
NA | TRBJ1-3 | once | TRBV29-1 | CSASGGGHSGSGNTIYF | TGCAGCGCATCTGGGGGGGGGCACTCCGGCTCTGGAAACACCATATATTTT
TRBD1 | TRBJ1-4 | NA | TRBV7-8 | CASSQTGIREKLFF | TGTGCCAGCAGCCAGACAGGGATTAGAGAAAAACTGTTTTTT
TRBD1 | TRBJ2-1 | NA | TRBV27 | CASRRQGDNEQFF | TGTGCCAGCAGAAGACAGGGGGACAATGAGCAGTTCTTC
NA | TRBJ1-2 | NA | TRBV4-1 | CASSQEDSYGYTF | TGCGCCAGCAGCCAAGAAGACAGCTATGGCTACACCTTC
TRBD2 | TRBJ2-3 | NA | TRBV18 | CASSPVGLAGGLGDTQYF | TGTGCCAGCTCACCGGTCGGACTAGCGGGAGGGCTCGGGGATACGCAGTATTTT
TRBD2 | TRBJ2-1 | NA | TRBV9 | CASSPPTGGYNEQFF | TGTGCCAGCAGCCCCCCAACGGGAGGTTACAATGAGCAGTTCTTC
NA | TRBJ1-5 | NA | TRBV7-9 | CASSTSDQPQHF | TGTGCCAGCAGCACCTCGGATCAGCCCCAGCATTTT
NA | TRBJ1-3 | NA | TRBV5-1 | CASSLTPRGTLGNTIYF | TGCGCCAGCAGCTTAACACCCAGGGGAACACTCGGAAACACCATATATTTT
NA | TRBJ2-1 | NA | TRBV27 | CASSFGGPEQFF | TGTGCCAGCAGTTTCGGTGGGCCTGAGCAGTTCTTC
NA | TRBJ1-5 | NA | TRBV18 | CASSPPNQGLHQPQHF | TGTGCCAGCTCACCACCGAATCAGGGGTTGCATCAGCCCCAGCATTTT
NA | TRBJ2-7 | NA | TRBV5-7 | CASSLVTGTYYYEQYF | TGTGCCAGCAGCTTGGTTACAGGGACGTACTACTACGAGCAGTACTTC
TRBD2 | TRBJ2-2 | NA | TRBV15 | CATSRDWTSGRAGELFF | TGTGCCACCAGCAGAGATTGGACTAGCGGGAGGGCCGGGGAGCTGTTTTTT
NA | TRBJ1-2 | NA | TRBV6-5 | CASSPPGGGYTF | TGTGCCAGCAGTCCGCCGGGAGGAGGCTACACCTTC
NA | TRBJ2-3 | NA | TRBV15 | CATSGTRGSFDGPDTQYF | TGTGCCACCAGCGGAACTAGGGGGTCGTTTGACGGCCCAGATACGCAGTATTTT
NA | TRBJ2-3 | NA | TRBV27 | CASSLDLYFTDTQYF | TGTGCCAGCAGCCTAGACCTATACTTCACAGATACGCAGTATTTT
TRBD1 | TRBJ2-3 | NA | TRBV5-1 | CASSFGTALEVHTQYF | TGCGCCAGCAGCTTCGGGACAGCCTTAGAGGTACATACGCAGTATTTT
TRBD1 | TRBJ1-4 | NA | TRBV7-2 | CASSSQDRQGEKLFF | TGTGCCAGCAGCTCCCAGGACAGGCAGGGGGAAAAACTGTTTTTT
NA | TRBJ1-4 | NA | TRBV11-2 | CASSPYRVGNEKLFF | TGTGCCAGCAGCCCCTACAGGGTTGGTAATGAAAAACTGTTTTTT
TRBD2 | TRBJ2-1 | NA | TRBV19 | CASRIAGGPNNEQFF | TGTGCCAGTAGGATAGCGGGGGGGCCGAACAATGAGCAGTTCTTC
TRBD1 | TRBJ2-7 | NA | TRBV5-1 | CASGGSGQGNEQYF | TGCGCCAGCGGCGGGTCCGGACAGGGGAACGAGCAGTACTTC
NA | TRBJ2-7 | NA | TRBV2 | CASSRDFYEQYF | TGTGCCAGCTCTAGGGACTTTTACGAGCAGTACTTC
NA | TRBJ2-3 | NA | TRBV5-4 | CASSPGFTDTQYF | TGTGCCAGCAGCCCAGGTTTCACAGATACGCAGTATTTT
NA | TRBJ1-4 | NA | TRBV5-1 | CASSSGAATNEKLFF | TGCGCCAGCAGCTCCGGTGCTGCAACTAATGAAAAACTGTTTTTT
NA | TRBJ2-7 | NA | TRBV7-6 | CASNPGETSGEQYF | TGTGCCAGCAACCCCGGGGAGACTAGTGGCGAGCAGTACTTC
TRBD1 | TRBJ2-7 | NA | TRBV28 | CASSPRQGLTYEQYF | TGTGCCAGCAGTCCTCGACAGGGCTTGACCTACGAGCAGTACTTC
NA | TRBJ2-7 | once | TRBV4-2 | CASSQGVISYEQYF | TGTGCCAGCAGCCAAGGCGTCATATCCTACGAGCAGTACTTC
TRBD1 | TRBJ2-5 | NA | TRBV2 | CASSGRGQETQYF | TGTGCCAGCAGCGGCAGGGGGCAAGAGACCCAGTACTTC
TRBD1 | TRBJ1-5 | NA | TRBV28 | CASSYTGERGAQHF | TGTGCCAGCAGTTACACAGGGGAACGAGGAGCCCAGCATTTT
NA | TRBJ2-1 | NA | TRBV6-1 | CASSYSREQFF | TGTGCCAGCAGCTATTCACGTGAGCAGTTCTTC
NA | TRBJ2-4 | NA | TRBV6-1 | CASREGWSKNIQYF | TGTGCCAGCAGGGAGGGGTGGAGCAAAAACATTCAGTACTTC
TRBD1 | TRBJ2-7 | NA | TRBV5-1 | CASSSGQGGTAYEQYF | TGCGCCAGCAGCTCCGGACAGGGGGGAACAGCGTACGAGCAGTACTTC
NA | TRBJ1-1 | once | TRBV19 | CASSIASTGNTEAFF | TGTGCCAGTAGTATAGCCTCGACAGGGAACACTGAAGCTTTCTTT
TRBD1 | TRBJ2-1 | NA | TRBV9 | CASSVGGLGGARQFF | TGTGCCAGCAGCGTTGGCGGGCTAGGGGGCGCACGTCAGTTCTTC
NA | TRBJ2-2 | NA | TRBV2 | CASSDMDWVPPDTGELFF | TGTGCCAGCAGTGACATGGACTGGGTACCACCCGACACCGGGGAGCTGTTTTTT
NA | TRBJ2-7 | few | TRBV19 | CASSPVDSRGYYEQYF | TGTGCCAGTAGTCCAGTCGACTCTAGGGGGTACTACGAGCAGTACTTC